Listed here are 9 T cell receptor beta chains from one sample, sequenced in a study of human T cells and chemical hapten exposure. TCRdb redid the calling of the RACE reads with MiXCR, one entry per CDR3 protein. The sample carries tens of thousands of distinct CDR3 sequences, 9.5% to 10% recorded once. Noted time point: pre-sensitization, week 0. Treatment noted: therapeutic diphenylcyclopropenone sensitization with weekly scalp DPC. This specimen was whole blood, taken in connection with sensitization to the hapten diphenylcyclopropenone (DPC). The receptors here all came from a man in his forties with alopecia areata. Some clones in this sample may be carry-over from other donors' samples.

CDR3 nucleotides: TGCAGTGCTAGAGATACCGGACTAGCGAGAGGCTACGAGCAGTACTTC. Translated: CSARDTGLARGYEQYF. The rearrangement joins TRBV20-1 to TRBJ2-7; 9 bases match TRBD2. The ends lost 0 bases at V and 3 bases at J; junction bases unmatched: 9. The CDR3 totals 16 residues. CDR1 DFQATT and CDR2 SNEGSKA come from the germline V gene (reference sequence).

V is TRBV15 and J is TRBJ2-1, with D perhaps assigned TRBD1 or TRBD2 (5 bases each). Looked up from germline, CDR1 is LNHNV and CDR2 is YYDKDF (reference sequence). The CDR3 has 15 amino acids. V lost 4 bases and J lost 8, with 18 bases in between. In nucleotides, the CDR3 is TGTGCCACCAGCACCGATCGGGACCGGGGCGATGAGCAGTTCTTC. Encoded protein: CATSTDRDRGDEQFF.

This clonotype has just a few counts. This rearrangement joins TRBV10-3 to TRBJ2-7; D is possibly TRBD2 (6 bases). This CDR3 has 13 residues. Germline V lookup: CDR1 ENHRY, CDR2 SYGVKD. Trimming took off 8 bases at V and 3 bases at J, with 14 bases between the two ends. The CDR3 coding sequence is TGTGCCATCCGGGACTTAGGACACTACGAGCAGTACTTC. Residues: CAIRDLGHYEQYF.

This clonotype was seen more than once but under ten times. The J gene is TRBJ2-7, the V gene TRBV6-6; the match to TRBD1 covers 8 bases. Germline assignment: CDR1 MNHNY and CDR2 SVGAGI (reference sequence). The CDR3 covers 13 residues. V lost 7 bases and J lost 4; bases outside the gene matches: 6. The CDR3 region has the DNA TGTGCCAGCAAATCAGGGGGCGCGTACGAGCAGTACTTC. Protein product: CASKSGGAYEQYF.

This clonotype was seen repeatedly, ten times or more. The rearrangement joins TRBV30 to TRBJ2-6, with a tentative D call TRBD1 (5 bases). V was clipped by 1 base and J by 3 bases, with 10 bases between them. The CDR3 has 15 amino acids. Looked up from germline, CDR1 is GTSNPN and CDR2 is SVGIG (reference sequence). The CDR3 DNA is TGTGCCTGGAGTGAGTCAGGGAATGGGGCCAACGTCCTGACTTTC. Amino acid sequence: CAWSESGNGANVLTF. Supplemented by reference TRBV30 and TRBJ2-6, the full variable domain reads SQTIHQWPATLVQPVGSPLSLECTVEGTSNPNLYWYRQAAGRGLQLLFYSVGIGQISSEVPQNLSASRPQDRQFILSSKKLLLSDSGFYLCAWSESGNGANVLTFGAGSRLTVL.

This clonotype was seen at least ten times. The genes are TRBV19 and TRBJ2-7; the D gene could be TRBD1 or TRBD2 (5 bases each). There are 13 residues in the CDR3. Germline values: CDR1 LNHDA, CDR2 SQIVND (reference sequence). V gave up 7 bases and J gave up 4 bases, with 14 bases separating them. This CDR3 is CASNPGTKYEQYF. CDR3 coding DNA: TGTGCCAGTAACCCCGGGACCAAATACGAGCAGTACTTC.

This clonotype was seen at least ten times. This chain links TRBV28 with TRBJ2-2; D is possibly TRBD1 (5 bases). Germline CDR1 reads MDHEN; CDR2 reads SYDVKM. The V end was cut by 6 bases, the J end by 1 base, with 12 bases between. The CDR3 runs to 15 residues. The CDR3 DNA is TGTGCCAGCAGCCCCCAGGGTTGGAACACCGGGGAGCTGTTTTTT. Translating it yields CASSPQGWNTGELFF. Full variable domain (rest looked up from reference TRBV28 and TRBJ2-2): DVKVTQSSRYLVKRTGEKVFLECVQDMDHENMFWYRQDPGLGLRLIYFSYDVKMKEKGDIPEGYSVSREKKERFSLILESASTNQTSMYLCASSPQGWNTGELFFGEGSRLTVL.

This clonotype was seen many times. The V gene is TRBV30, the J gene TRBJ2-7; 7 bases match TRBD2. Germline values: CDR1 GTSNPN, CDR2 SVGIG (reference sequence). The CDR3 contains 13 residues. V was clipped by 0 bases and J by 3 bases; unmatched bases: 2. The CDR3 nucleotides read TGTGCCTGGAGTGTACGGGGGGTCTACGAGCAGTACTTC. It encodes CAWSVRGVYEQYF.

This clonotype was observed many times. V and J are TRBV20-1 and TRBJ2-5; either TRBD1 or TRBD2 may supply D (5 bases each). Trimming took off 6 bases at V and 5 bases at J, with 16 bases between the two ends. This CDR3 has 13 residues. Looked up from germline, CDR1 is DFQATT and CDR2 is SNEGSKA (reference sequence). The CDR3 loop reads CSAPGQGGETQYF. The DNA of the CDR3 is TGCAGTGCCCCCGGGCAGGGCGGGGAGACCCAGTACTTC.